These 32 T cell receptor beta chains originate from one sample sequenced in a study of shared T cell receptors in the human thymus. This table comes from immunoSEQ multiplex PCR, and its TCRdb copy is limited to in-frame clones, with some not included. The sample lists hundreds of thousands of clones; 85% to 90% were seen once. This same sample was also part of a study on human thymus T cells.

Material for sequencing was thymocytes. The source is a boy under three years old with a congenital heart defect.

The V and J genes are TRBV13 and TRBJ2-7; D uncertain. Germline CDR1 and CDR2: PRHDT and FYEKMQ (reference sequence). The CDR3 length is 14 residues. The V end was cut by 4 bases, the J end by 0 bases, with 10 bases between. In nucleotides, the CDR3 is TGTGCCAGCAGCTCCAGACAACTCTCCTACGAGCAGTACTTC. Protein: CASSSRQLSYEQYF.

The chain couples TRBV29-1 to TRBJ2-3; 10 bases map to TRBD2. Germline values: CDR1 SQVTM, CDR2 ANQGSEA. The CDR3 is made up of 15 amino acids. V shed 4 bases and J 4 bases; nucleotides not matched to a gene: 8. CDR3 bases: TGCAGCGTTGGGTCTAGCGGGAGAAGTGCAGATACGCAGTATTTT. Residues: CSVGSSGRSADTQYF.

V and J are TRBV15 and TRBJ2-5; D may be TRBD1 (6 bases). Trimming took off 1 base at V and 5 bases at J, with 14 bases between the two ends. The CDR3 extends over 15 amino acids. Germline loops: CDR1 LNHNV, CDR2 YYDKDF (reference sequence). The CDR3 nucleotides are TGTGCCACCAGCAGAGCCCACAGGGCCCGGGAGACCCAGTACTTC. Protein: CATSRAHRARETQYF.

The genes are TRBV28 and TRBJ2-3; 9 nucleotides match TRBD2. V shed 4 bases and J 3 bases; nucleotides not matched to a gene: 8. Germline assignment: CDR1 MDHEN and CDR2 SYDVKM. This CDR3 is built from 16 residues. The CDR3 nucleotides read TGTGCCAGCAGTTCCCAAACTAGCGGGCATACAGATACGCAGTATTTT. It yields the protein CASSSQTSGHTDTQYF.

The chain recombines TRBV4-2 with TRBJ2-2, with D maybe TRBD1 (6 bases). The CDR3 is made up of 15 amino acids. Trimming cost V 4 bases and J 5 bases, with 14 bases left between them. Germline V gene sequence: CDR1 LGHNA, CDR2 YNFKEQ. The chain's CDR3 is CASSPLTGETGELFF. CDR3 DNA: TGTGCCAGCAGCCCGTTGACAGGCGAGACCGGGGAGCTGTTTTTT.

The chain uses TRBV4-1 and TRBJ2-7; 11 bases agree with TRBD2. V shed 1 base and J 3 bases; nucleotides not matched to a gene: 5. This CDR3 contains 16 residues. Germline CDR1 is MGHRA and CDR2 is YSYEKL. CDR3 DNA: TGCGCCAGCAGCCAAGCCCCGGGACTAGCGGACTACGAGCAGTACTTC. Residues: CASSQAPGLADYEQYF.

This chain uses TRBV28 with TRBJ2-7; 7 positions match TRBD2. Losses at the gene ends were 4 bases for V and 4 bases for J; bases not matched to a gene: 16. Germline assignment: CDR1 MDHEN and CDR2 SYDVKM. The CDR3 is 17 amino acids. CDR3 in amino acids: CASSCNSRDYLLYEQYF. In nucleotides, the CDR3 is TGTGCCAGCAGTTGTAACTCCCGGGACTACCTCCTATACGAGCAGTACTTC.

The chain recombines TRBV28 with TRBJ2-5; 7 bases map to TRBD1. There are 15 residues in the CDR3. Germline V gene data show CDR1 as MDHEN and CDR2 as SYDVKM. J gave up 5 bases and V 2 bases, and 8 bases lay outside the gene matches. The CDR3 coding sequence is TGTGCCAGCAGTTTAGGGGCCAGGGGGAACGAGACCCAGTACTTC. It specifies CASSLGARGNETQYF.

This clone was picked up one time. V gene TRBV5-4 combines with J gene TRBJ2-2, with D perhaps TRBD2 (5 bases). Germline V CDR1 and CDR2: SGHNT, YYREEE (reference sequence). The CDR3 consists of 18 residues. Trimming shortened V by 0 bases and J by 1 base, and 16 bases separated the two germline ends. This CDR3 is CASSLGVPGTMNTGELFF. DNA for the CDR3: TGTGCCAGCAGCTTGGGGGTACCGGGAACAATGAACACCGGGGAGCTGTTTTTT.

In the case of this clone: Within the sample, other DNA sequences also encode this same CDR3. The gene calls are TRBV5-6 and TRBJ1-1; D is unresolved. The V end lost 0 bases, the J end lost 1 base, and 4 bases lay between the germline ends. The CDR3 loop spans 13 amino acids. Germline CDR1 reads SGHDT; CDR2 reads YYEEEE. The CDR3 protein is CASSLAGNTEAFF. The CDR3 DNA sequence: TGTGCCAGCAGCTTGGCGGGGAACACTGAAGCTTTCTTT.

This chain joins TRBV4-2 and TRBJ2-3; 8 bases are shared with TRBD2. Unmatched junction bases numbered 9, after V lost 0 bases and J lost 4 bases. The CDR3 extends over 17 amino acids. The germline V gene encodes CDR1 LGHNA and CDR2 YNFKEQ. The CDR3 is CASSQDPQRESADTQYF. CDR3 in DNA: TGTGCCAGCAGCCAAGATCCCCAGCGGGAGAGTGCAGATACGCAGTATTTT.

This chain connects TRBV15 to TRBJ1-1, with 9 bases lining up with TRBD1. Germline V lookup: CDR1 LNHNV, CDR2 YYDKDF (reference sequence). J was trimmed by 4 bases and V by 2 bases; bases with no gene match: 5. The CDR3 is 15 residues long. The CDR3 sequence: CATSRSGQGGTEAFF. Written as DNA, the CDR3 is TGTGCCACCAGCAGATCGGGACAGGGAGGCACTGAAGCTTTCTTT.

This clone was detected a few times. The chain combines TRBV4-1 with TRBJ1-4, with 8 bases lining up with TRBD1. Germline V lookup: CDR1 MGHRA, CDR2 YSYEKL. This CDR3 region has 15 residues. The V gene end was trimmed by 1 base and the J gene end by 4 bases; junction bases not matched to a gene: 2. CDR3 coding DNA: TGCGCCAGCAGCCAAGTTGGACAGGGTAATGAAAAACTGTTTTTT. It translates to CASSQVGQGNEKLFF.

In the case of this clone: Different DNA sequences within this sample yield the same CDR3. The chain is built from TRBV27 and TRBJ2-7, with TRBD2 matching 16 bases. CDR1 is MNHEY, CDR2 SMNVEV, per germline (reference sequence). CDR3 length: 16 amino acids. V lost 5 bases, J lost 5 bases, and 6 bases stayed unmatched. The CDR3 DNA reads TGTGCCAGCAGTCCCGGGACTAGCGGGAGGGCGGACGAGCAGTACTTC. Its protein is CASSPGTSGRADEQYF.

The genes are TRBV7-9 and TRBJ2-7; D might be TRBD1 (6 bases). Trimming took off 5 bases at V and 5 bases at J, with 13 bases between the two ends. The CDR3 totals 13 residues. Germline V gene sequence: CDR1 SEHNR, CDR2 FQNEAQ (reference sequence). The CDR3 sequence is CASSPLRGNEQYF. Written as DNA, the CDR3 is TGTGCCAGCAGCCCGCTCAGGGGAAACGAGCAGTACTTC.

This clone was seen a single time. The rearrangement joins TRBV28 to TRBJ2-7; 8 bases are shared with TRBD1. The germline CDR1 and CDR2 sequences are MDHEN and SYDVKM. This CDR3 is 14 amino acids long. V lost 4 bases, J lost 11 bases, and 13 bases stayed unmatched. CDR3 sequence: CASSSRQGARSEYF. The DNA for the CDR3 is TGTGCCAGCAGTTCACGGCAGGGGGCGAGAAGTGAGTACTTC.

In nucleotides, the CDR3 is TGTGCCAGCAGTCAAGGGACAGGGGGCGAGGTGAACACTGAAGCTTTCTTT. It specifies CASSQGTGGEVNTEAFF. V is TRBV6-1 and J is TRBJ1-1; 12 bases fit TRBD1. V dropped 5 bases and J dropped 0; count of bases not matched to a gene: 7. The germline V gene has CDR1 MNHNS and CDR2 SASEGT. The CDR3 length is 17 residues.

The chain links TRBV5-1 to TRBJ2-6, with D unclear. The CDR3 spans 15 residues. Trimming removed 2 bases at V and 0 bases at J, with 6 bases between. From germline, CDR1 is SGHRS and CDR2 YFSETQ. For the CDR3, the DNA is TGCGCCAGCAGCTTAGCGATCTCTGGGGCCAACGTCCTGACTTTC. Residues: CASSLAISGANVLTF.

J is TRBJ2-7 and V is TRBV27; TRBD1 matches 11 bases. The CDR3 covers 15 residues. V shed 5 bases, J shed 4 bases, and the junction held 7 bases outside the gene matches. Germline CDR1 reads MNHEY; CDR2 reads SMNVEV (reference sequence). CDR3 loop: CASSPSGTGGYEQYF. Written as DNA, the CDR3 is TGTGCCAGCAGTCCCTCCGGGACAGGGGGGTACGAGCAGTACTTC.

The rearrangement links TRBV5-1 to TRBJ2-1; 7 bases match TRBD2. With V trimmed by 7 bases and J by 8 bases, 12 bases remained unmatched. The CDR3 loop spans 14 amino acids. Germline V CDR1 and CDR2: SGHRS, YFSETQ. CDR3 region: CASARLSGRYEQFF. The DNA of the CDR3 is TGCGCCAGCGCCCGACTTAGCGGGCGGTATGAGCAGTTCTTC.

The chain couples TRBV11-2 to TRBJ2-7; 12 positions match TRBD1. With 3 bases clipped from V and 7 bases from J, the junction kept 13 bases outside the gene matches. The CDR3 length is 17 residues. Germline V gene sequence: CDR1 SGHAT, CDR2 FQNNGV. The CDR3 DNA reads TGTGCCAGCAGCTTCCCTAAGGGGACAGGGGGCGCGGGGGAGCAGTACTTC. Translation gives CASSFPKGTGGAGEQYF.

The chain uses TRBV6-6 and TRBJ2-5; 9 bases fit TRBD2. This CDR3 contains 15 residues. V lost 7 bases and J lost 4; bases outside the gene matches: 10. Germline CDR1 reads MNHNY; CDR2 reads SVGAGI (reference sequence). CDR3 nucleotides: TGTGCCAGCAAAGGCATAGCGGGAGAACGAGAGACCCAGTACTTC. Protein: CASKGIAGERETQYF.

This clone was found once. The CDR3 DNA reads as TGCGCCAGCAGCCATACTAGCGGGAGTCTGTCCGGGGCCAACGTCCTGACTTTC. This encodes CASSHTSGSLSGANVLTF. This rearrangement joins TRBV5-1 to TRBJ2-6, with 11 bases lining up with TRBD2. The germline V gene encodes CDR1 SGHRS and CDR2 YFSETQ. The CDR3 consists of 18 residues. V was clipped by 4 bases and J by 4 bases; unmatched bases: 10.

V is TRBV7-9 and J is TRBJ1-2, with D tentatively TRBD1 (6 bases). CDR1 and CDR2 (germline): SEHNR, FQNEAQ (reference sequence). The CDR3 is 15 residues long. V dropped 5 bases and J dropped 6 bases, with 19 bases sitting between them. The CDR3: CASSAGPGGLHGYTF. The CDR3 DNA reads TGTGCCAGCAGCGCTGGCCCCGGGGGGCTGCATGGCTACACCTTC.

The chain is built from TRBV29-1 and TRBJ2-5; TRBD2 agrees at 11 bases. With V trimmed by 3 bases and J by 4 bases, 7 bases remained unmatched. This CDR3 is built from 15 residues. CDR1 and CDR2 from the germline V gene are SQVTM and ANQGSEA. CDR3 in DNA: TGCAGCGTTGATTCACGACTAGCGGGAACAGAGACCCAGTACTTC. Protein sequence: CSVDSRLAGTETQYF.

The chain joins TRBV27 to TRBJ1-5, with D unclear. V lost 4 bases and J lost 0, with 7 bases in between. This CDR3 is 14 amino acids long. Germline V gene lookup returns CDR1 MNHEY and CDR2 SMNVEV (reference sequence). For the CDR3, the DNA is TGTGCCAGCAGTTATCGGTATAGCAATCAGCCCCAGCATTTT. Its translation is CASSYRYSNQPQHF.

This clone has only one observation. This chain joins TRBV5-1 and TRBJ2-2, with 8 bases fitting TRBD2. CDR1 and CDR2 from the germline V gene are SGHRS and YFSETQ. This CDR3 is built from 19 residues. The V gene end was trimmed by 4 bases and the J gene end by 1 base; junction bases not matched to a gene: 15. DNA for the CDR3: TGCGCCAGCAGCACAAGAATGAGGGCGGGAGGCCTGAACACCGGGGAGCTGTTTTTT. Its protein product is CASSTRMRAGGLNTGELFF.

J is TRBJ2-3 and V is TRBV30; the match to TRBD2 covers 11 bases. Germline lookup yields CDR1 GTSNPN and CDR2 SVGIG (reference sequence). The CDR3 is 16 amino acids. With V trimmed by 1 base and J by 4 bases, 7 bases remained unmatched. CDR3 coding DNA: TGTGCCTGGAGTGCCGCGCTAGCGGGAGGCTCAGATACGCAGTATTTT. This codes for CAWSAALAGGSDTQYF.

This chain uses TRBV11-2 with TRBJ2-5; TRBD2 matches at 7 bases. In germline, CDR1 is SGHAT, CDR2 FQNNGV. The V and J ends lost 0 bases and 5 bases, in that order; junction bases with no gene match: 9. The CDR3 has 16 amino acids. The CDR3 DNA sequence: TGTGCCAGCAGCTTAGAGGGAGGGCGGGAGAAGGAGACCCAGTACTTC. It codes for CASSLEGGREKETQYF.

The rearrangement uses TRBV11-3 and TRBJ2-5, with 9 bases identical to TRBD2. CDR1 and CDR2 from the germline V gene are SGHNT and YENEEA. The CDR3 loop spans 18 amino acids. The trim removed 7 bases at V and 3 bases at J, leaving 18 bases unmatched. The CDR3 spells CASMGDRSGGRVEETQYF. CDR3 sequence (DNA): TGTGCCAGCATGGGGGATCGATCGGGCGGGAGGGTAGAAGAGACCCAGTACTTC. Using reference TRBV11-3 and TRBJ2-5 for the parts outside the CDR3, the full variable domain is EAGVVQSPRYKIIEKKQPVAFWCNPISGHNTLYWYLQNLGQGPELLIRYENEEAVDDSQLPKDRFSAERLKGVDSTLKIQPAELGDSAVYLCASMGDRSGGRVEETQYFGPGTRLLVL.

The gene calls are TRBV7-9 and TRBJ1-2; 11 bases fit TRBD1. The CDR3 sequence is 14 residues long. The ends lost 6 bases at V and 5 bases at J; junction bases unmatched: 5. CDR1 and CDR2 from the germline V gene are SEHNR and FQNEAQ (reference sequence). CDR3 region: CASSHGQGAYGYTF. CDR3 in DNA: TGTGCCAGCAGTCATGGACAGGGGGCTTATGGCTACACCTTC.

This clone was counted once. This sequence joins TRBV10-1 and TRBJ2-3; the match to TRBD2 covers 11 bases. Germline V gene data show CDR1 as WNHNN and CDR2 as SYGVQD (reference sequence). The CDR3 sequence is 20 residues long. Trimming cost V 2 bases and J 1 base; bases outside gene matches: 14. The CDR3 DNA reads TGCGCCAGCAGTGAGCGGGCTAGCGGGAGGAGGAGGGGGTGCACAGATACGCAGTATTTT. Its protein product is CASSERASGRRRGCTDTQYF.